A selection of T cell receptor beta chains follows, all from one sample in a study of vaccination and CD4 T cells after COVID-19. These receptors have no identified antigens. MiXCR was run by TCRdb on the PCR reads, yielding one entry per CDR3 protein. Of some 16,000 distinct CDR3 sequences detected, roughly 51% appear once; the ten largest clones hold about 16%. Material: CD4+ T cells from blood, cultured in vitro. These receptors came from a human donor who had recovered from COVID-19. Both conserved end residues are part of each CDR3. D genes are given only for firm matches. Clone size appears in some rows only: once, few, many, or a class for an expanded clone.

j_call clone_size v_call d_call cdr3_aa cdr3_nt
TRBJ1-2 - TRBV20-1 - CSAIWREGYTF TGCAGTGCTATTTGGAGGGAAGGCTACACCTTC
TRBJ2-7 - TRBV7-2 TRBD2 CASSLYGTTLPYEQYF TGTGCCAGCAGCTTATACGGGACTACGCTCCCCTACGAGCAGTACTTC
TRBJ1-2 - TRBV11-2 - CASSQGPNYGYTF TGTGCCAGCAGCCAAGGACCGAACTATGGCTACACCTTC
TRBJ2-7 few TRBV7-3 - CASSLYGGPSYEQYF TGTGCCAGCAGCTTATACGGGGGCCCTTCCTACGAGCAGTACTTC
TRBJ2-7 once TRBV6-2/TRBV6-3 - CASSYSGRSSYEQYF TGTGCCAGCAGTTACTCGGGTAGGAGTTCCTACGAGCAGTACTTC
TRBJ1-1 few TRBV11-2 TRBD1 CASSLIGGRTKAFF TGTGCCAGCAGCCTTATAGGGGGCCGTACAAAAGCTTTCTTT
TRBJ2-1 - TRBV11-3 TRBD2 CASSIGRTSGGYNEQFF TGTGCCAGCAGCATCGGTAGGACTAGCGGGGGCTACAATGAGCAGTTCTTC
TRBJ2-1 - TRBV15 TRBD2 CATSRPTSGSLDEQFF TGTGCCACCAGCAGGCCCACTAGCGGGAGTCTGGATGAGCAGTTCTTC
TRBJ1-5 - TRBV6-1 - CASSPNGAYQPQHF TGTGCCAGCAGTCCGAATGGGGCTTACCAGCCCCAGCATTTT
TRBJ1-1 - TRBV7-8 - CASRFSRFPGTVNTEAFF TGTGCCAGCAGGTTCTCGCGGTTTCCCGGGACGGTTAACACTGAAGCTTTCTTT
TRBJ1-2 - TRBV4-3 TRBD1 CASSPSVTGLFYGYTF TGCGCCAGCAGCCCCTCTGTGACAGGGCTTTTCTATGGCTACACCTTC
TRBJ1-1 - TRBV19 - CASSIRPGVTEAFF TGTGCCAGTAGTATAAGACCGGGCGTCACTGAAGCTTTCTTT
TRBJ2-3 - TRBV7-9 - CASSPWTDTQYF TGTGCCAGCAGCCCTTGGACAGATACGCAGTATTTT
TRBJ2-1 - TRBV20-1 - CSARFSSASRYNEQFF TGCAGTGCTAGATTCAGCTCGGCGTCTCGATACAATGAGCAGTTCTTC
TRBJ1-6 - TRBV19 - CASSIIQPNSPLHF TGTGCCAGTAGTATTATACAGCCAAATTCACCCCTCCACTTT
TRBJ2-2 few TRBV24-1 TRBD2 CATSDFRAGGTGELFF TGTGCCACCAGTGATTTCAGAGCGGGAGGAACCGGGGAGCTGTTTTTT
TRBJ1-2 - TRBV6-2/TRBV6-3 - CASSYSKWGYTF TGTGCCAGCAGTTACTCCAAGTGGGGCTACACCTTC
TRBJ1-2 once TRBV21-1 - CASSKKGTGGGNYGYTF TGTGCCAGCAGCAAAAAGGGCACAGGGGGCGGTAACTATGGCTACACCTTC
TRBJ2-5 - TRBV24-1 - CATAKTGETQYF TGTGCCACCGCCAAGACAGGAGAGACCCAGTACTTC
TRBJ2-7 - TRBV2 TRBD1 CASREYLSGTVNPEQYF TGTGCCAGCAGGGAATATCTTTCGGGGACAGTCAACCCCGAGCAGTACTTC
TRBJ2-7 - TRBV2 TRBD2 CASNPGTRAYEQYF TGTGCCAGCAATCCCGGGACTAGAGCCTACGAGCAGTACTTC
TRBJ2-3 few TRBV20-1 TRBD2 CSAGPSGDLSTDTQYF TGCAGTGCTGGGCCTAGCGGGGACCTGAGCACAGATACGCAGTATTTT
TRBJ1-2 - TRBV12-3/TRBV12-4 - CASSLSLIGGYTF TGTGCCAGCAGTTTAAGCCTCATTGGTGGCTACACCTTC
TRBJ2-1 - TRBV6-2/TRBV6-3 - CASSPRGSSYNEQFF TGTGCCAGCAGCCCGCGGGGCAGCTCCTACAATGAGCAGTTCTTC
TRBJ2-2 few TRBV18 TRBD2 CASSPPRASGSAGELFF TGTGCCAGCTCACCACCGAGGGCTAGCGGATCGGCCGGGGAGCTGTTTTTT
TRBJ1-6 - TRBV2 - CASSERVPGLNSPLHF TGTGCCAGCAGTGAAAGAGTCCCTGGACTAAATTCACCCCTCCACTTT
TRBJ2-3 - TRBV19 - CASSDRGGLSTDTQYF TGTGCCAGTAGTGACAGAGGGGGGCTAAGCACAGATACGCAGTATTTT
TRBJ2-2 - TRBV7-8 TRBD2 CASSARSLAGGPPGELFF TGTGCCAGCAGCGCCCGGTCCCTAGCGGGAGGGCCCCCCGGGGAGCTGTTTTTT
TRBJ2-2 - TRBV5-8 - CASSLVQEGPGELFF TGTGCCAGCAGCTTGGTTCAGGAAGGACCCGGGGAGCTGTTTTTT
TRBJ2-3 - TRBV19 TRBD2 CASSPSRTSGTPQGGTDTQYF TGTGCCAGTAGTCCTAGTAGGACTAGCGGAACGCCTCAGGGGGGCACAGATACGCAGTATTTT
TRBJ2-3 - TRBV20-1 TRBD2 CSARDARGVSGTDTQYF TGCAGTGCTAGAGATGCCCGGGGGGTTAGCGGCACAGATACGCAGTATTTT
TRBJ2-5 - TRBV20-1 - CSASQGGTETQYF TGCAGTGCTAGTCAAGGGGGTACGGAGACCCAGTACTTC
TRBJ2-7 - TRBV27 - CASRPRGSGYEQYF TGTGCCAGCAGACCCCGAGGCAGTGGGTACGAGCAGTACTTC
TRBJ2-3 once TRBV6-1 - CASTLREADTQYF TGTGCCAGCACTCTGAGGGAGGCAGATACGCAGTATTTT
TRBJ1-6 few TRBV19 - CASREGNYNSPLHF TGTGCCAGTAGGGAGGGGAACTATAATTCACCCCTCCACTTT
TRBJ1-2 few TRBV6-2/TRBV6-3 - CASSHTRESNYGYTF TGTGCCAGCAGTCACACCCGGGAGTCTAACTATGGCTACACCTTC
TRBJ2-7 - TRBV29-1 - CSVRGGFTYEQYF TGCAGCGTCCGGGGCGGATTTACCTACGAGCAGTACTTC
TRBJ2-7 - TRBV7-2 - CASSSQGGIGYEQYF TGTGCCAGCAGCTCGCAGGGTGGTATTGGGTACGAGCAGTACTTC
TRBJ2-1 once TRBV6-1 - CASREMPYNEQFF TGTGCCAGCAGGGAAATGCCTTACAATGAGCAGTTCTTC
TRBJ1-2 - TRBV20-1 TRBD1 CSAWDRGGKGYTF TGCAGTGCGTGGGACAGGGGGGGTAAGGGCTACACCTTC
TRBJ2-3 - TRBV20-1 - CSAHGSAVLTDTQYF TGCAGTGCTCACGGGTCTGCGGTCCTCACAGATACGCAGTATTTT
TRBJ2-1 - TRBV11-1 TRBD1 CASSSLGDRVGGIYNEQFF TGTGCCAGCAGCTCCCTAGGGGACAGGGTGGGGGGTATTTACAATGAGCAGTTCTTC
TRBJ2-7 - TRBV7-2 - CASSSFSREQYF TGTGCCAGCAGCTCCTTTTCCCGCGAGCAGTACTTC
TRBJ2-2 - TRBV12-3/TRBV12-4 TRBD2 CASSPGLAGETGELFF TGTGCCAGCAGCCCTGGACTAGCGGGGGAAACCGGGGAGCTGTTTTTT
TRBJ2-6 - TRBV5-8 - CASSLVTGISDSGANVLTF TGTGCCAGCAGCTTGGTGACAGGTATATCGGACTCTGGGGCCAACGTCCTGACTTTC
TRBJ1-6 few TRBV27 - CASSFPGVSPLHF TGTGCCAGCAGTTTCCCTGGCGTTTCACCCCTCCACTTT
TRBJ1-2 - TRBV20-1 TRBD1 CSARDSRDRLGYTF TGCAGTGCTAGAGACAGCCGGGACAGGCTCGGCTACACCTTC